This record looks at one T cell receptor (beta chain) sequence and its context. Its specificity is not known. This record comes from a study of T-cell memory formation after mild COVID-19. Findings and caveats of the study: Pre-infection memory held some responding clones, suggesting pre-existing cross-reactive T cells responded. Most CD4+ clones that shrank were in CM and EM, while CD8+ ones turned up in EMRA. Clones from the second wave (peaking day 37) had unconfirmed SARS-CoV-2 specificity.

Each CDR3 protein gets one entry after TCRdb re-called the 5' RACE reads with MiXCR. The repertoire holds roughly 320,000 distinct CDR3 sequences, with approximately 27% as singletons. Germline CDR1 and CDR2: DFQATT and SNEGSKA (reference sequence). Trimming removed 6 bases from V and 4 bases from J, with 11 bases in between. The length of the CDR3 is 12 residues. The TCR comes from an adult woman who had mild COVID-19 (a few samples of this study predate the infection). Cell type and time point are not known. The sequencing input was PBMCs or a T cell subset sorted from them (not recorded which). This chain links TRBV20-1 with TRBJ2-3; D unresolved. CDR3 nucleotide sequence: TGCAGTGCGACCCCCCACCCAGATACGCAGTATTTT. It yields the protein CSATPHPDTQYF.